This TCR beta chain derives from a study of blood T cell repertoires in COVID-19. Study at large: Some COVID-19 samples were acute and others convalescent; all came from the United States, Italy and Spain. T cells, B-cell-depleted T cells, or PBMCs supplied cDNA or gDNA.

The CDR3 is 13 amino acids. Germline V gene data show CDR1 as SQVTM and CDR2 as ANQGSEA. With 4 bases removed from V and 7 bases from J, the gap between germline ends came to 17 bases. Original analysis: Reference gene primer amplification yielded estimated nucleated cell counts. The data were produced by immunoSEQ multiplex PCR, yet TCRdb's version contains in-frame clones alone and is incomplete. V and J calls plus clone size are reproduced from that table; the DNA served to infer D and trimming. The top ten hold around 2.6% of the sample, which has about 74,000 clones, about 89% seen once. The clonotype originates from a man aged 45 to 65 with COVID-19, enrolled during active disease. The chain links TRBV29-1 to TRBJ2-7, with D perhaps TRBD2 (7 bases). The sequencing sample was made of peripheral blood. CDR3 DNA: TGCAGCGTTGGGGCGGGGGCAGGGCGAGAGCAGTACTTC. This encodes CSVGAGAGREQYF.